The 9 T cell receptor beta chains given below trace back to one sample, sequenced in a study of blood T cell repertoires in COVID-19. TCRdb's copy holds only in-frame clones and misses some; the assay was immunoSEQ multiplex PCR. In the table there are approximately 180,000 clones, roughly 89% of which are singletons. The sample comprised peripheral blood. These TCRs come from a woman between 45 and 60 years old with acute or convalescent COVID-19.

The chain couples TRBV19 to TRBJ1-5, with unresolved D. Germline CDR1 is LNHDA and CDR2 is SQIVND (reference sequence). V was pared by 6 bases and J by 3 bases, with 6 bases between. The CDR3 is 12 residues long. CDR3: CASRQFNQPQHF. DNA of the CDR3: TGTGCCAGTAGACAGTTCAATCAGCCCCAGCATTTT.

This chain links TRBV5-6 with TRBJ1-2; D is unclear. With 4 bases removed from V and 6 bases from J, the gap between germline ends came to 13 bases. Looked up from germline, CDR1 is SGHDT and CDR2 is YYEEEE. The CDR3 consists of 13 residues. CDR3 sequence: CASSGGPPNGYTF. Written as DNA, the CDR3 is TGTGCCAGCAGCGGAGGGCCCCCAAATGGCTACACCTTC.

Written as DNA, the CDR3 is TGTGCCAGTAACAGGCTGGGGATTGGCAATCAGCCCCAGCATTTT. Its translation: CASNRLGIGNQPQHF. The chain uses TRBV19 and TRBJ1-5, with D perhaps matching TRBD1 (5 bases). The ends were cut back, 7 bases at V and 2 bases at J, with 15 bases in the middle. The CDR3 loop spans 15 amino acids. CDR1 LNHDA and CDR2 SQIVND come from the germline V gene (reference sequence). Filled out from reference TRBV19 and TRBJ1-5, the complete variable domain reads DGGITQSPKYLFRKEGQNVTLSCEQNLNHDAMYWYRQDPGQGLRLIYYSQIVNDFQKGDIAEGYSVSREKKESFPLTVTSAQKNPTAFYLCASNRLGIGNQPQHFGDGTRLSIL.

The genes are TRBV6-2 or TRBV6-3 and TRBJ2-2; the match to TRBD2 covers 10 bases. Germline V lookup: CDR1 MNHEY, CDR2 SVGEGT. CDR3 length: 15 amino acids. V lost 6 bases to trimming and J lost 5 bases; unmatched junction nucleotides: 6. The CDR3 DNA reads TGTGCCAGCAGCAAGAGCGGGGGGGATACCGGGGAGCTGTTTTTT. This translates into CASSKSGGDTGELFF.

This chain connects TRBV24-1 to TRBJ2-3, with 7 bases matching TRBD2. V lost 0 bases and J lost 4; bases outside the gene matches: 3. Germline-derived CDR1 and CDR2 are KGHDR and SFDVKD. The length of the CDR3 is 15 residues. The DNA for the CDR3 is TGTGCCACCAGTGATTTGAATGGGGGGGCAGATACGCAGTATTTT. It encodes CATSDLNGGADTQYF.

The rearrangement links TRBV27 to TRBJ2-1; 13 nucleotides agree with TRBD2. The CDR3 has 18 residues. V dropped 3 bases and J dropped 6; count of bases not matched to a gene: 11. The V gene's germline CDR1 is MNHEY and CDR2 SMNVEV (reference sequence). DNA for the CDR3: TGTGCCAGCAGTTTGCTCGGACTAGCGGGAGTGTTTCCCAATGAGCAGTTCTTC. Its translation: CASSLLGLAGVFPNEQFF.

The CDR3, as DNA: TGTGCCAGTGGCGGGCAAAAGGCTTCGGGGGCCCTCCACTTT. Its translation: CASGGQKASGALHF. This sequence joins TRBV6-6 and TRBJ1-6; D is perhaps TRBD1 (5 bases). V was shortened by 9 bases and J by 14 bases, with 23 bases between the two germline ends. Germline CDR1 MNHNY, CDR2 SVGAGI (reference sequence). This CDR3 spans 14 amino acids.

The chain employs TRBV27 and TRBJ1-1; 10 bases map to TRBD1. CDR1 and CDR2 (germline): MNHEY, SMNVEV (reference sequence). The CDR3 has 14 residues. V was pared by 6 bases and J by 6 bases, with 7 bases of the junction left unmatched. CDR3 amino acids: CASRAGTGDPEAFF. The CDR3 DNA follows: TGTGCCAGCAGGGCCGGGACAGGGGACCCTGAAGCTTTCTTT.

This sequence joins TRBV18 and TRBJ2-3; 10 bases match TRBD2. J was trimmed by 2 bases and V by 8 bases; bases with no gene match: 4. The germline gives CDR1 KGHSH, CDR2 LQKENI. There are 14 residues in the CDR3. The CDR3 DNA sequence: TGTGCCAGCCGACTAGCGGGCAACACAGATACGCAGTATTTT. This gives the protein CASRLAGNTDTQYF.